Listed below are T cell receptor beta chains from one sample, sequenced in a study of CD4 T cells in relation to SARS-CoV-2 and coronaviruses. Some clones are missing from TCRdb's copy, which holds only in-frame ones; the method was immunoSEQ multiplex PCR. Of roughly 57,000 clones in the sample, 86% are singletons; the top ten hold about 1.3%. Sequencing was done on a sample of memory CD4+ T cells from PBMCs. The receptors originated from a human donor in good health. The CDR3 runs from the conserved cysteine through the conserved F or W. Each record gives: V gene, D gene, J gene, clone size, CDR3 protein, CDR3 DNA. The D gene is left open where the match is weak. For some rows the clone size is stated as once, few or many, or as a class when expanded; others skip it.

>TRBV5-1|NA|TRBJ2-3|NA
CASSQGREADTQYF
TGCGCCAGCAGCCAGGGGAGGGAGGCAGATACGCAGTATTTT
>TRBV18|NA|TRBJ1-4|NA
CASSPLGQKPNEKLFF
TGTGCCAGCTCACCCCTCGGACAGAAACCTAATGAAAAACTGTTTTTT
>TRBV19|NA|TRBJ2-5|NA
CASGVGAAQYF
TGTGCCAGTGGGGTGGGGGCGGCCCAGTACTTC
>TRBV18|NA|TRBJ1-2|NA
CASSLQERDGYTF
TGTGCCAGCTCACTGCAAGAGAGGGACGGCTACACCTTC
>TRBV6-1|TRBD1|TRBJ1-5|NA
CASSEGTGWNQPQHF
TGTGCCAGCAGTGAAGGGACAGGTTGGAATCAGCCCCAGCATTTT
>TRBV5-5|NA|TRBJ1-1|NA
CASSLQRMNTEAFF
TGTGCCAGCAGCTTGCAAAGAATGAACACTGAAGCTTTCTTT
>TRBV6-4|NA|TRBJ2-2|once
CASSDSSTRELFF
TGTGCCAGCAGTGACTCAAGCACCAGGGAGCTGTTTTTT
>TRBV6-2/TRBV6-3|TRBD2|TRBJ2-1|NA
CASSYSIGGGGLNEQFF
TGTGCCAGCAGTTACTCGATCGGCGGGGGAGGTCTCAATGAGCAGTTCTTC
>TRBV6-1|NA|TRBJ1-2|NA
CASSDSARLNGYTF
TGTGCCAGCAGTGATTCGGCCCGGTTGAATGGCTACACCTTC
>TRBV7-6|NA|TRBJ1-5|NA
CASSAGPGRGNQPQHF
TGTGCCAGCAGCGCCGGTCCGGGGCGCGGCAATCAGCCCCAGCATTTT
>TRBV19|NA|TRBJ2-1|NA
CASSREASALNEQFF
TGTGCCAGTAGTAGGGAGGCATCGGCCCTCAATGAGCAGTTCTTC
>TRBV18|NA|TRBJ1-2|NA
CASSPVQRSREAGYTF
TGTGCCAGCTCACCGGTGCAGCGGTCCCGCGAGGCTGGCTACACCTTC
>TRBV6-5|NA|TRBJ2-1|NA
CASSYTWRGFQEQFF
TGTGCCAGCAGTTACACGTGGCGAGGTTTCCAAGAGCAGTTCTTC
>TRBV5-4|TRBD1|TRBJ1-6|once
CASSLGQGHNSPLHF
TGTGCCAGCAGCTTGGGACAGGGCCATAATTCACCCCTCCACTTT
>TRBV3-1/TRBV3-2|TRBD1|TRBJ1-2|NA
CASSQGGTAGTF
TGTGCCAGCAGCCAAGGGGGGACAGCGGGGACCTTC
>TRBV18|NA|TRBJ1-2|NA
CASSPAEDYGYTF
TGTGCCAGCTCACCAGCAGAAGACTATGGCTACACCTTC
>TRBV25-1|TRBD1|TRBJ2-5|NA
CASSRGQGIGEETQYF
TGTGCCAGCAGCCGGGGACAGGGGATTGGAGAAGAGACCCAGTACTTC
>TRBV28|NA|TRBJ2-6|NA
CASKPGGPFASGANVLTF
TGTGCCAGCAAACCGGGCGGCCCGTTCGCGTCTGGGGCCAACGTCCTGACTTTC
>TRBV18|TRBD2|TRBJ2-1|NA
CASSPRERGRGNEQFF
TGTGCCAGCTCACCACGCGAAAGAGGGAGGGGCAATGAGCAGTTCTTC
>TRBV7-8|NA|TRBJ1-5|NA
CASSLGRNQPQHF
TGTGCCAGCAGCTTAGGTAGGAATCAGCCCCAGCATTTT
>TRBV28|NA|TRBJ2-3|NA
CASSWGDTQYF
TGTGCCAGTTCTTGGGGCGATACGCAGTATTTT
>TRBV30|TRBD1|TRBJ1-1|NA
CACIPRGQAFF
TGTGCCTGCATCCCCAGGGGGCAGGCTTTCTTT
>TRBV6-5|NA|TRBJ2-7|NA
CASSWVGGYEQYF
TGTGCCAGCAGTTGGGTCGGGGGCTACGAGCAGTACTTC
>TRBV15|NA|TRBJ2-5|NA
CATSRDRGQETQYF
TGTGCCACCAGCAGAGACAGGGGTCAAGAGACCCAGTACTTC
>TRBV3-1/TRBV3-2|NA|TRBJ2-1|once
CASSGERATYNEQFF
TGTGCCAGCAGCGGGGAGCGGGCCACCTACAATGAGCAGTTCTTC
>TRBV3-1/TRBV3-2|NA|TRBJ2-7|NA
CASSRTRGYEQYF
TGTGCCAGCAGCCGCACCAGGGGCTACGAGCAGTACTTC
>TRBV7-2|TRBD2|TRBJ2-5|NA
CASSFQLAGAGETQYF
TGTGCCAGCAGCTTTCAGCTAGCGGGAGCGGGGGAGACCCAGTACTTC
>TRBV28|NA|TRBJ1-3|NA
CASSFSTGNTIYF
TGTGCCAGCAGTTTTTCGACTGGAAACACCATATATTTT
>TRBV18|NA|TRBJ1-1|NA
CASSPSNQLNTEAFF
TGTGCCAGCTCACCGTCTAACCAGCTGAACACTGAAGCTTTCTTT
>TRBV11-1|NA|TRBJ2-3|NA
CASSLDAFGTQYF
TGTGCCAGCAGCTTAGATGCGTTCGGGACGCAGTATTTT
>TRBV2|NA|TRBJ2-4|NA
CASSRTRGGGKNIQYF
TGTGCCAGCAGTCGGACTAGGGGGGGCGGCAAAAACATTCAGTACTTC
>TRBV6-2/TRBV6-3|TRBD1|TRBJ1-5|NA
CASSYRWDRLNNQPQHF
TGTGCCAGCAGTTATCGGTGGGACAGATTAAACAATCAGCCCCAGCATTTT
>TRBV19|TRBD1|TRBJ2-6|NA
CASGGQGGGGANVLTF
TGTGCCAGTGGTGGACAGGGGGGTGGTGGGGCCAACGTCCTGACTTTC
>TRBV25-1|NA|TRBJ2-6|once
CASSETSSGANVLTF
TGTGCCAGCAGCGAAACAAGCTCTGGGGCCAACGTCCTGACTTTC
>TRBV2|NA|TRBJ1-1|few
CASSVRGTLEAFF
TGTGCCAGCAGTGTCAGGGGTACCCTTGAAGCTTTCTTT
>TRBV5-1|NA|TRBJ2-7|NA
CASREDYEQYF
TGCGCCAGCAGAGAGGACTACGAGCAGTACTTC
>TRBV4-1|TRBD2|TRBJ2-3|NA
CASSQESSGRRGTQYF
TGCGCCAGCAGCCAAGAGAGTAGCGGGAGGCGCGGTACGCAGTATTTT